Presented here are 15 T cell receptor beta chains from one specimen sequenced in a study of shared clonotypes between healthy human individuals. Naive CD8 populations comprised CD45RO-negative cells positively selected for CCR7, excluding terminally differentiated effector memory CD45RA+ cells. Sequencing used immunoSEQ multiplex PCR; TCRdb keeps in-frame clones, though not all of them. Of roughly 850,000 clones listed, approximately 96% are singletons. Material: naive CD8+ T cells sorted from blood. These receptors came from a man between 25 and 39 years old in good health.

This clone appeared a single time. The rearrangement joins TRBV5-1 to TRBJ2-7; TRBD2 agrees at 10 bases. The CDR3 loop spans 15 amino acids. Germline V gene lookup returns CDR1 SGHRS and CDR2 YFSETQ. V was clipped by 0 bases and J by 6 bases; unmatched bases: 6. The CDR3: CASSLEASGRPEQYF. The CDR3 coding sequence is TGCGCCAGCAGCTTGGAGGCTAGCGGGAGACCCGAGCAGTACTTC.

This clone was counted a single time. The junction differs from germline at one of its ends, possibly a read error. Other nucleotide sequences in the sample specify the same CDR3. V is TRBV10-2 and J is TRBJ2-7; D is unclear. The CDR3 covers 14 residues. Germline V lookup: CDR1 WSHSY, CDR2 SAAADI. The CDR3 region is CASAAYARTYEQYF. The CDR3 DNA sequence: TGCGCCAGCGCGGCTTACGCTAGAACCTATGAGCAGTACTTC.

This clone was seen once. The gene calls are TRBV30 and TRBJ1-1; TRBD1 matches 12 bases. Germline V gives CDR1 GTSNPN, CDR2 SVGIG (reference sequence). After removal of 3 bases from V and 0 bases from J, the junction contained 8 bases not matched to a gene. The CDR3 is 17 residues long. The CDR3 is CAWRSWDRGPMNTEAFF. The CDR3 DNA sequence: TGTGCCTGGAGAAGCTGGGACAGGGGGCCGATGAACACTGAAGCTTTCTTT.

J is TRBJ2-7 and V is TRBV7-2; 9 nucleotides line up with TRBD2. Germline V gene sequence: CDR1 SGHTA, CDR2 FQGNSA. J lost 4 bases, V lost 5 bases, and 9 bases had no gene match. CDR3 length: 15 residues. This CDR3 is CASSTRTSDLYEQYF. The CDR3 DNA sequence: TGTGCCAGCAGCACTAGGACTAGCGACCTATACGAGCAGTACTTC. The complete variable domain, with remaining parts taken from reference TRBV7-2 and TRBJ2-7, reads GAGVSQSPSNKVTEKGKDVELRCDPISGHTALYWYRQSLGQGLEFLIYFQGNSAPDKSGLPSDRFSAERTGGSVSTLTIQRTQQEDSAVYLCASSTRTSDLYEQYFGPGTRLTVT.

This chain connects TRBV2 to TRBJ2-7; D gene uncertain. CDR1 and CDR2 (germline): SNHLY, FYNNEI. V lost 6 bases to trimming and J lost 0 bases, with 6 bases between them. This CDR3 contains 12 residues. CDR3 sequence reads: CASRGLSYEQYF. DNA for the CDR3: TGTGCCAGCAGGGGTCTCTCCTACGAGCAGTACTTC.

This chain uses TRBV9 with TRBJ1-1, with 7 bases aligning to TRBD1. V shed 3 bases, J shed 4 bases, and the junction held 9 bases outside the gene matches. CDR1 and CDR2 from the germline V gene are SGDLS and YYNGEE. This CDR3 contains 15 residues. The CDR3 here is CASSAATQGGTEAFF. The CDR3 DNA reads TGTGCCAGCAGCGCGGCGACTCAGGGGGGCACTGAAGCTTTCTTT.

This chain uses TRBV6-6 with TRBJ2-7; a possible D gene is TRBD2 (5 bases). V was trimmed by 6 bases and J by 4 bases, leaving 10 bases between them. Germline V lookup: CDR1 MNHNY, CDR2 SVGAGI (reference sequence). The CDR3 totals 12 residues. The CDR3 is CASRKTGYEQYF. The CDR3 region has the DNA TGTGCCAGCAGGAAAACGGGGTACGAGCAGTACTTC.

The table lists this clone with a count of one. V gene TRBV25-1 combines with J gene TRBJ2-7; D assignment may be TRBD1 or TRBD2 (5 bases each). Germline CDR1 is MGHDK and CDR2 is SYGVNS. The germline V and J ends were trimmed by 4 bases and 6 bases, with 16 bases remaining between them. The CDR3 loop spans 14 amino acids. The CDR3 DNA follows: TGTGCCAGCAGTGGAGGGGCAGGGAATGGCGAGCAGTACTTC. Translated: CASSGGAGNGEQYF.

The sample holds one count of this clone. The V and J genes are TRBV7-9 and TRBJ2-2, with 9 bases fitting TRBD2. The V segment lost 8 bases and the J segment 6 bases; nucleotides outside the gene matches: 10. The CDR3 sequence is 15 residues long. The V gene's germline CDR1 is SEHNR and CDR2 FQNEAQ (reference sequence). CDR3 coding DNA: TGTGCCAGCTCCGGGGGTAGCGGGAGCTCCGGGGAGCTGTTTTTT. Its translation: CASSGGSGSSGELFF.

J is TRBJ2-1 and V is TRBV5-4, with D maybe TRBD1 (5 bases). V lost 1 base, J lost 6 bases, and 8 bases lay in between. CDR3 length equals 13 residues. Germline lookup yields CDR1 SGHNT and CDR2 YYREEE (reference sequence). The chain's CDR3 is CASSLRGRNEQFF. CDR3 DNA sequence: TGTGCCAGCAGCTTGAGGGGTCGCAATGAGCAGTTCTTC.

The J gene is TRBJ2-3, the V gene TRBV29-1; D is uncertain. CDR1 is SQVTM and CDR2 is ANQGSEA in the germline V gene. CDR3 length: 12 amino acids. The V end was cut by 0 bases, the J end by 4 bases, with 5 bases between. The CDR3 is CSVEDAPDTQYF. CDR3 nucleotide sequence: TGCAGCGTTGAAGACGCTCCAGATACGCAGTATTTT.

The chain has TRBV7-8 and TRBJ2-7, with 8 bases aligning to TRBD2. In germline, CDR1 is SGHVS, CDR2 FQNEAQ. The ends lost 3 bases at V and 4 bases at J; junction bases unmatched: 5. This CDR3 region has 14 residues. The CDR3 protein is CASSFEASGYEQYF. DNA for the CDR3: TGTGCCAGCAGCTTCGAGGCTAGCGGGTACGAGCAGTACTTC. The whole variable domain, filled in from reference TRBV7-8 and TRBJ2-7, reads GAGVSQSPRYKVAKRGQDVALRCDPISGHVSLFWYQQALGQGPEFLTYFQNEAQLDKSGLPSDRFFAERPEGSVSTLKIQRTQQEDSAVYLCASSFEASGYEQYFGPGTRLTVT.

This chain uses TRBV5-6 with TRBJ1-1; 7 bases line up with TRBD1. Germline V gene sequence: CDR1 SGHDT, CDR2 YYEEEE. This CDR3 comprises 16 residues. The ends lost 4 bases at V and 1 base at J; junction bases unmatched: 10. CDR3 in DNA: TGTGCCAGCAGCCCCGTGATCCGGGACAGGAACACTGAAGCTTTCTTT. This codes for CASSPVIRDRNTEAFF. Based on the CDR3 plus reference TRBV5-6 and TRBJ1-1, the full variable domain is DAGVTQSPTHLIKTRGQQVTLRCSPKSGHDTVSWYQQALGQGPQFIFQYYEEEERQRGNFPDRFSGHQFPNYSSELNVNALLLGDSALYLCASSPVIRDRNTEAFFGQGTRLTVV.

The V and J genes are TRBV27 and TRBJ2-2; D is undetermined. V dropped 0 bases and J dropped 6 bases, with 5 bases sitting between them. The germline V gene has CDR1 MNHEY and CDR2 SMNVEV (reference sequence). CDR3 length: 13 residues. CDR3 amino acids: CASSLSIPGELFF. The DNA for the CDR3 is TGTGCCAGCAGTTTATCGATCCCCGGGGAGCTGTTTTTT.

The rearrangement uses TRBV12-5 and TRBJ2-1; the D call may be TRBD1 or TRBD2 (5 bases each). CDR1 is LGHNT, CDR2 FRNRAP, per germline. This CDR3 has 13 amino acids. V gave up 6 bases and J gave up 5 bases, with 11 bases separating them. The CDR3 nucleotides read TGTGCTAGTGGAAGACTGGGGGACAATGAGCAGTTCTTC. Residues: CASGRLGDNEQFF. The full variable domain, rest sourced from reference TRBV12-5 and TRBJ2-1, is DARVTQTPRHKVTEMGQEVTMRCQPILGHNTVFWYRQTMMQGLELLAYFRNRAPLDDSGMPKDRFSAEMPDATLATLKIQPSEPRDSAVYFCASGRLGDNEQFFGPGTRLTVL.